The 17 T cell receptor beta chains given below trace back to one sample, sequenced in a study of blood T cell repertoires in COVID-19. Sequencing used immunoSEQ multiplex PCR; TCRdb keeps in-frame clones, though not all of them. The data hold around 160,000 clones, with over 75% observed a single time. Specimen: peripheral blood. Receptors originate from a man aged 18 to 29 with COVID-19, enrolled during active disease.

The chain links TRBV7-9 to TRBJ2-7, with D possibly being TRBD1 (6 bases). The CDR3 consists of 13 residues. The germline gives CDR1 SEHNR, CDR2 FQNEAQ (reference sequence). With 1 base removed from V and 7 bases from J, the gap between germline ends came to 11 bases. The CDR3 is CASSLEQGEEQYF. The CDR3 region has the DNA TGTGCCAGCAGCTTAGAACAGGGTGAAGAGCAGTACTTC.

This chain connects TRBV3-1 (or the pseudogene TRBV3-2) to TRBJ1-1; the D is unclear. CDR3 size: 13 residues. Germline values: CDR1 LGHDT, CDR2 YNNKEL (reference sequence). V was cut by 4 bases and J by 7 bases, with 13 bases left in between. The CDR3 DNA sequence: TGTGCCAGCAGCCGACACCGGGGAGATGAAGCTTTCTTT. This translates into CASSRHRGDEAFF.

CDR3 sequence: CASSVAALETDTQYF. The CDR3 bases are TGTGCCAGCAGCGTAGCGGCACTAGAAACAGATACGCAGTATTTT. The J gene is TRBJ2-3, the V gene TRBV9; possible D gene TRBD2, 5 bases. From germline, CDR1 is SGDLS and CDR2 YYNGEE. The CDR3 contains 15 residues. The V gene lost 0 bases and the J gene lost 3 bases, with 11 bases spanning the gap.

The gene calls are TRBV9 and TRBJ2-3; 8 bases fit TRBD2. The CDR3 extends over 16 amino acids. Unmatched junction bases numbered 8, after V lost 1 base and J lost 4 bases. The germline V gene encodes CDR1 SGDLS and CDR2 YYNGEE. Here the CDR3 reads CASSVIGPAGADTQYF. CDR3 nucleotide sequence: TGTGCCAGCAGCGTAATAGGGCCAGCGGGAGCAGATACGCAGTATTTT.

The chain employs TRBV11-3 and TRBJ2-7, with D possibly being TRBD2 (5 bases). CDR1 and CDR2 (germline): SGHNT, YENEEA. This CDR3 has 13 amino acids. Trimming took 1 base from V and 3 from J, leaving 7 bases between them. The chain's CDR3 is CASSLAGNYEQYF. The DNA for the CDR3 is TGTGCCAGCAGCTTAGCCGGGAACTACGAGCAGTACTTC. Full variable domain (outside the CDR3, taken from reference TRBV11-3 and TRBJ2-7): EAGVVQSPRYKIIEKKQPVAFWCNPISGHNTLYWYLQNLGQGPELLIRYENEEAVDDSQLPKDRFSAERLKGVDSTLKIQPAELGDSAVYLCASSLAGNYEQYFGPGTRLTVT.

DNA of the CDR3: TGTGCCAGTAGTATACCGGGACAGGGGGCCGGGAAAAGGCAGTTCTTC. Its protein is CASSIPGQGAGKRQFF. The chain carries TRBV19 and TRBJ2-1; 12 bases match TRBD1. J gave up 12 bases and V 2 bases, and 11 bases lay outside the gene matches. Germline-derived CDR1 and CDR2 are LNHDA and SQIVND (reference sequence). The length of the CDR3 is 16 residues.

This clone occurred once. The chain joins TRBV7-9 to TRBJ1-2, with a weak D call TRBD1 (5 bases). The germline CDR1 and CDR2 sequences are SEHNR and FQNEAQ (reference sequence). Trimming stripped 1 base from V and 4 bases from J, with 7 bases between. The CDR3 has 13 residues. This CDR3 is CASSLGDSYGYTF. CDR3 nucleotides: TGTGCCAGCAGCTTAGGGGACTCCTATGGCTACACCTTC.

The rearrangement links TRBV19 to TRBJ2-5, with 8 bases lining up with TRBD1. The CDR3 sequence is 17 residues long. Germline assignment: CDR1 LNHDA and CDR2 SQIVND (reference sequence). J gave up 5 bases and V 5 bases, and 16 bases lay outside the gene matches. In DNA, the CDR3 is TGTGCCAGTAGTGGATCGACAGGGGAGGAACTGGACGAGACCCAGTACTTC. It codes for CASSGSTGEELDETQYF.

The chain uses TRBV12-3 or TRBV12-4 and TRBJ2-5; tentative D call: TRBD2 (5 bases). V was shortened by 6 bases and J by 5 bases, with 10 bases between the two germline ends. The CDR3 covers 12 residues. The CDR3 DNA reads TGTGCCAGCAGGGACCCGGGGGAGACCCAGTACTTC. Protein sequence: CASRDPGETQYF.

The CDR3 here is CASSMTDRGVYEQYF. Written as DNA, the CDR3 is TGTGCCAGTAGTATGACGGACAGGGGTGTGTACGAGCAGTACTTC. V gene TRBV19 combines with J gene TRBJ2-7; 9 bases align to TRBD1. CDR1 is LNHDA, CDR2 SQIVND, per germline (reference sequence). The length of the CDR3 is 15 residues. The J segment lost 4 bases and the V segment lost 3 bases, leaving 7 bases of the junction unmatched. The full variable domain, in which reference TRBV19 and TRBJ2-7 provide the parts outside the CDR3, is DGGITQSPKYLFRKEGQNVTLSCEQNLNHDAMYWYRQDPGQGLRLIYYSQIVNDFQKGDIAEGYSVSREKKESFPLTVTSAQKNPTAFYLCASSMTDRGVYEQYFGPGTRLTVT.

CDR3 sequence reads: CASSRGRLVTDTQYF. The CDR3 nucleotides read TGTGCCAGCAGCCGTGGTCGGCTAGTAACAGATACGCAGTATTTT. The chain recombines TRBV3-1 (or the pseudogene TRBV3-2) with TRBJ2-3; D remains unclear. Trimming cost V 4 bases and J 3 bases, with 14 bases left between them. The CDR3 runs to 15 residues. Germline V lookup: CDR1 LGHDT, CDR2 YNNKEL (reference sequence).

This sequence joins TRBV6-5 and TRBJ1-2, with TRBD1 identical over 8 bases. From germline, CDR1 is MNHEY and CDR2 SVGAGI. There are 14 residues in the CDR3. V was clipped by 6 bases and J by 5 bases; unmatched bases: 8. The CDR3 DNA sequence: TGTGCCAGCAGGACCCGGGACAGGAGTTATGGCTACACCTTC. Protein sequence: CASRTRDRSYGYTF.

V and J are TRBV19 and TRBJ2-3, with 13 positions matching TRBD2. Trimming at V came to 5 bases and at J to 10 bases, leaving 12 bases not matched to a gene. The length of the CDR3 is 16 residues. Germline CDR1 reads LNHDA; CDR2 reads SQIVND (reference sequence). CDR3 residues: CASSLGLAGELGAQYF. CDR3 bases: TGTGCCAGTAGTCTTGGACTAGCGGGAGAGCTCGGGGCGCAGTATTTT. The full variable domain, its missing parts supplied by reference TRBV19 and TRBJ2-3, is DGGITQSPKYLFRKEGQNVTLSCEQNLNHDAMYWYRQDPGQGLRLIYYSQIVNDFQKGDIAEGYSVSREKKESFPLTVTSAQKNPTAFYLCASSLGLAGELGAQYFGPGTRLTVL.

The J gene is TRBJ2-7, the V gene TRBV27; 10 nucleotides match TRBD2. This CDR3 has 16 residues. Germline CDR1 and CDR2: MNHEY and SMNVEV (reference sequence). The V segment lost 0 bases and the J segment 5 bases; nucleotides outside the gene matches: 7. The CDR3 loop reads CASSLSPGLAWHEQYF. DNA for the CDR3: TGTGCCAGCAGTTTATCACCGGGACTAGCGTGGCACGAGCAGTACTTC.

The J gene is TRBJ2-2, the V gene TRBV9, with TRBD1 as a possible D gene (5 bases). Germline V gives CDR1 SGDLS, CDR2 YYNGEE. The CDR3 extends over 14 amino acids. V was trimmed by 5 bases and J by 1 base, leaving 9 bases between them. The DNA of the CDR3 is TGTGCCAGCAGTTCGACAGTGAACACCGGGGAGCTGTTTTTT. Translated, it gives CASSSTVNTGELFF.

The CDR3 coding sequence is TGTGCCAGCAGCTTAGAGGCAGGGTTTTGGTACGAGCAGTACTTC. Translation: CASSLEAGFWYEQYF. V usage is TRBV7-2 and J usage is TRBJ2-7, with D perhaps TRBD1 (5 bases). V lost 1 base to trimming and J lost 4 bases, with 14 bases between them. This CDR3 has 15 residues. The germline gives CDR1 SGHTA, CDR2 FQGNSA.

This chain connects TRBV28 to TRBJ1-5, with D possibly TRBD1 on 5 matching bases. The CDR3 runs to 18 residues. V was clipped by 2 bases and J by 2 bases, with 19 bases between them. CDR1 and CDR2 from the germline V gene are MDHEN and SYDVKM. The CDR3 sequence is CASSLVGRVVVGNQPQHF. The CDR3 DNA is TGTGCCAGCAGTTTAGTCGGCAGGGTGGTTGTGGGCAATCAGCCCCAGCATTTT.